The 22 T cell receptor beta chains in this list originate from one sample, sequenced in a study of T cells in Graves' hyperthyroidism and ophthalmopathy. Amplification yielded TCR beta CDR3 regions, with RNA transcripts as the source. The HTBI primer set served for first-round RT-PCR of the TCR CDR3. TCRdb reprocessed the multiplex PCR reads with MiXCR, giving one entry per CDR3 protein. Counted here are some 300,000 distinct CDR3 sequences, 16% occurring once; the ten biggest clones make up roughly 31%. The sequencing input was blood. The source of these receptors is a man younger than 45 with Graves' hyperthyroidism.

This chain links TRBV5-1 with TRBJ2-7; the D call may be TRBD1 or TRBD2 (6 bases each). The CDR3 sequence is 21 residues long. The germline CDR1 and CDR2 sequences are SGHRS and YFSETQ. V was trimmed by 0 bases and J by 2 bases, leaving 30 bases between them. The CDR3 DNA follows: TGCGCCAGCAGCTTGGATACTATCGCCGGGACATCTTCACCGGGGGCCTACGAGCAGTACTTC. Encoded protein: CASSLDTIAGTSSPGAYEQYF.

Points on this clonotype: A read error may explain this, as a much larger clone is one base away. The V and J genes are TRBV28 and TRBJ2-1; 9 bases are a match to TRBD1. Germline-derived CDR1 and CDR2 are MDHEN and SYDVKM. The V gene end was trimmed by 5 bases and the J gene end by 7 bases; junction bases not matched to a gene: 6. This CDR3 has 14 residues. The CDR3 coding sequence is TGTGCCAGCAGTGCTGGACAGGGGAGAAATGAGCAGTTCTTC. Its protein product is CASSAGQGRNEQFF. Looking up the rest from reference TRBV28 and TRBJ2-1 gives the full variable domain: DVKVTQSSRYLVKRTGEKVFLECVQDMDHENMFWYRQDPGLGLRLIYFSYDVKMKEKGDIPEGYSVSREKKERFSLILESASTNQTSMYLCASSAGQGRNEQFFGPGTRLTVL.

The genes are TRBV12-5 and TRBJ1-5; D is unresolved. V was pared by 5 bases and J by 5 bases, with 10 bases between. Germline loops: CDR1 LGHNT, CDR2 FRNRAP. The CDR3 consists of 13 residues. The CDR3 protein is CASGVEIYQPQHF. The CDR3 nucleotides read TGTGCTAGTGGTGTGGAGATTTATCAGCCCCAGCATTTT.

This clonotype was counted only a few times. The chain carries TRBV29-1 and TRBJ2-2, with TRBD1 matching 10 bases. The CDR3 has 16 amino acids. The germline gives CDR1 SQVTM, CDR2 ANQGSEA. J gave up 8 bases and V 2 bases, and 11 bases lay outside the gene matches. In DNA form, the CDR3 reads TGCAGCGTTGAAATCCGGGACAGGGGTCCCCGGGGGGAGCTGTTTTTT. Translating gives CSVEIRDRGPRGELFF.

This clonotype has a handful of counts. The CDR3 bases are TGTGCCTGGGGCCCCATGCGGGTAGCGGGAGGGCCGGAGACCCAGTACTTC. This encodes CAWGPMRVAGGPETQYF. The chain recombines TRBV30 with TRBJ2-5; 11 bases agree with TRBD2. The junction had 16 bases not matched to a gene; V was cut back by 5 bases and J by 5 bases. Germline lookup yields CDR1 GTSNPN and CDR2 SVGIG (reference sequence). This CDR3 region has 17 residues.

The V gene is TRBV28, the J gene TRBJ2-3; TRBD2 is a possible D gene (5 bases). The germline CDR1 and CDR2 sequences are MDHEN and SYDVKM. The CDR3 is 14 residues long. The V gene lost 8 bases and the J gene lost 2 bases, with 14 bases spanning the gap. The CDR3 loop reads CASCCGRNTDTQYF. CDR3 in DNA: TGTGCCAGCTGTTGTGGGAGAAACACAGATACGCAGTATTTT.

This clonotype was detected many times. J is TRBJ2-7 and V is TRBV29-1, with D unclear. This CDR3 is built from 13 residues. Germline-derived CDR1 and CDR2 are SQVTM and ANQGSEA. V was clipped by 0 bases and J by 2 bases, with 8 bases between them. The CDR3 sequence: CSVEDTSAYEQYF. The CDR3 DNA reads TGCAGCGTTGAAGACACCTCTGCCTACGAGCAGTACTTC.

V gene TRBV7-8 combines with J gene TRBJ2-7; D tentatively reads TRBD1 or TRBD2 (5 bases each). This CDR3 comprises 12 residues. Germline assignment: CDR1 SGHVS and CDR2 FQNEAQ. Trimming left V 5 bases short and J 6 bases short, with 11 bases between. Written as DNA, the CDR3 is TGTGCCAGCAGCCCCCTTGGGGGCGAGCAGTACTTC. Translated, it gives CASSPLGGEQYF.

Concerning this clonotype: A much larger clonotype is one base distant, so this may be a read error. The chain links TRBV20-1 to TRBJ2-7; TRBD1 aligns across 8 bases. The J call may be wrong; the DNA end is better matched by TRBJ2-1. The CDR3 totals 15 residues. Per germline, CDR1 DFQATT and CDR2 SNEGSKA (reference sequence). Here the CDR3 DNA reads TGCAGTGCCTCACAGGGGGGAGGTAGCGCCTACGAGCAGTTCTTC. Translation gives CSASQGGGSAYEQFF.

The rearrangement links TRBV7-2 to TRBJ2-1, with 8 bases identical to TRBD1. Germline V lookup: CDR1 SGHTA, CDR2 FQGNSA. The CDR3 totals 16 residues. V lost 5 bases to trimming and J lost 6 bases; unmatched junction nucleotides: 12. The CDR3 loop is CASSPTGQGGGNEQFF. As DNA, the CDR3 is TGTGCCAGCAGCCCCACCGGACAGGGAGGAGGCAATGAGCAGTTCTTC.

This clonotype was seen repeatedly, ten times or more. The chain has TRBV2 and TRBJ2-5; no firm D call. V gave up 6 bases and J gave up 1 base, with 6 bases separating them. This CDR3 comprises 12 residues. Germline V gives CDR1 SNHLY, CDR2 FYNNEI. The CDR3, as DNA: TGTGCCAGCAGCATAGCCCAAGAGACCCAGTACTTC. It codes for CASSIAQETQYF.

In its sample, this clonotype was seen many times. The J gene is TRBJ2-1, the V gene TRBV7-3, with 11 bases aligning to TRBD2. V lost 4 bases to trimming and J lost 9 bases; unmatched junction nucleotides: 2. The CDR3 has 13 amino acids. Looked up from germline, CDR1 is SGHTA and CDR2 is FQGTGA. The CDR3 coding sequence is TGTGCCAGCAGCTCCGGGACTAGCGGTGAGCAGTTCTTC. Translation: CASSSGTSGEQFF. Full variable domain (rest looked up from reference TRBV7-3 and TRBJ2-1): GAGVSQTPSNKVTEKGKYVELRCDPISGHTALYWYRQSLGQGPEFLIYFQGTGAADDSGLPNDRFFAVRPEGSVSTLKIQRTERGDSAVYLCASSSGTSGEQFFGPGTRLTVL.

Ten or more counts support this clonotype. This chain joins TRBV12-3 or TRBV12-4 and TRBJ1-1; D is perhaps TRBD1 (5 bases). V was trimmed by 6 bases and J by 4 bases, leaving 15 bases between them. CDR3 length: 14 amino acids. The CDR3 DNA sequence: TGTGCCAGCAGCCGCGAGCGGCAGGGCACTGAAGCTTTCTTT. This translates into CASSRERQGTEAFF.

The chain couples TRBV12-5 to TRBJ2-1; D might be TRBD1 or TRBD2, each matching 5 bases. The CDR3 runs to 16 residues. CDR1 is LGHNT and CDR2 is FRNRAP in the germline V gene. V was cut by 3 bases and J by 4 bases, with 16 bases left in between. The DNA of the CDR3 is TGTGCTAGTGGTTTTACCGGGACGACCAGATACAATGAGCAGTTCTTC. Its translation is CASGFTGTTRYNEQFF.

This chain links TRBV7-9 with TRBJ2-2; the D gene is possibly TRBD1 (6 bases). This CDR3 region has 14 residues. Trimming took off 5 bases at V and 5 bases at J, with 12 bases between the two ends. The germline V gene has CDR1 SEHNR and CDR2 FQNEAQ (reference sequence). CDR3 in amino acids: CASSPPGETGELFF. The CDR3 DNA is TGTGCCAGCAGCCCCCCAGGGGAGACCGGGGAGCTGTTTTTT. The full variable domain, in which reference TRBV7-9 and TRBJ2-2 provide the parts outside the CDR3, is DTGVSQNPRHKITKRGQNVTFRCDPISEHNRLYWYRQTLGQGPEFLTYFQNEAQLEKSRLLSDRFSAERPKGSFSTLEIQRTEQGDSAMYLCASSPPGETGELFFGEGSRLTVL.

The table lists this clonotype with many counts. The chain carries TRBV2 and TRBJ1-6, with D unclear. Germline V gives CDR1 SNHLY, CDR2 FYNNEI. The CDR3 has 15 residues. Deletions cut 3 bases from V and 6 bases from J, with 12 bases between. The CDR3 nucleotides are TGTGCCAGCAGTGAGCGATCCCGAATTAATTCACCCCTCCACTTT. As protein: CASSERSRINSPLHF.

This clonotype was detected ten times or more. The rearrangement joins TRBV11-3 to TRBJ2-7; D is possibly TRBD1 or TRBD2 (5 bases each). Trimming shortened V by 2 bases and J by 2 bases, and 13 bases separated the two germline ends. In germline, CDR1 is SGHNT, CDR2 YENEEA. This CDR3 region has 15 residues. The CDR3 sequence is CASSLSPGAAYEQYF. CDR3 nucleotide sequence: TGTGCCAGCAGCTTATCCCCCGGGGCCGCCTACGAGCAGTACTTC.

This clonotype appeared many times. The V call is TRBV27, the J call TRBJ2-1; 11 bases fit TRBD2. CDR3 length: 17 amino acids. Germline-derived CDR1 and CDR2 are MNHEY and SMNVEV (reference sequence). The V segment lost 6 bases and the J segment 5 bases; nucleotides outside the gene matches: 12. CDR3 bases: TGTGCCAGCAGGCACCTCGGGGTGACTAGCGGGAACAATGAGCAGTTCTTC. This translates into CASRHLGVTSGNNEQFF.

In its sample, this clonotype was seen many times. This rearrangement joins TRBV11-2 to TRBJ2-3, with 9 bases aligning to TRBD2. The CDR3 runs to 17 residues. V lost 2 bases and J lost 6; bases outside the gene matches: 12. CDR1 and CDR2 from the germline V gene are SGHAT and FQNNGV. CDR3 residues: CASSLLVSGGLMDTQYF. The CDR3, as DNA: TGTGCCAGCAGCTTACTTGTTAGCGGGGGCTTAATGGATACGCAGTATTTT.

This clonotype was recorded many times. The genes are TRBV20-1 and TRBJ1-2, with 8 bases lining up with TRBD1. Trimming removed 1 base from V and 2 bases from J; junction bases left unmatched: 12. This CDR3 is 17 amino acids long. The germline V gene has CDR1 DFQATT and CDR2 SNEGSKA (reference sequence). This CDR3 is CSARVRDRTNFNYGYTF. The CDR3, as DNA: TGCAGTGCTAGAGTCCGGGACAGGACGAATTTCAACTATGGCTACACCTTC.

This clonotype has a count of ten or more. The junction shows a germline mismatch at one end, possibly a read error. The chain is built from TRBV2 and TRBJ2-7; the D call may be TRBD1 or TRBD2 (5 bases each). Per the germline V gene, CDR1 is SNHLY and CDR2 is FYNNEI. This CDR3 has 13 residues. The CDR3 loop reads CGTMGVGSYEQYF. CDR3 sequence (DNA): TGCGGGACGATGGGGGTAGGGTCCTACGAGCAGTACTTC.

This clonotype has ten or more counts. The chain carries TRBV3-1 and TRBJ1-6; D unresolved. V lost 10 bases and J 10 bases, leaving 23 bases between the germline ends. The CDR3 extends over 15 amino acids. Germline lookup yields CDR1 LGHDT and CDR2 YNNKEL (reference sequence). DNA of the CDR3: TGTGCCACCTCTACACACCCGGGCGTAGGGTCACCCCTCCACTTT. Translating gives CATSTHPGVGSPLHF.